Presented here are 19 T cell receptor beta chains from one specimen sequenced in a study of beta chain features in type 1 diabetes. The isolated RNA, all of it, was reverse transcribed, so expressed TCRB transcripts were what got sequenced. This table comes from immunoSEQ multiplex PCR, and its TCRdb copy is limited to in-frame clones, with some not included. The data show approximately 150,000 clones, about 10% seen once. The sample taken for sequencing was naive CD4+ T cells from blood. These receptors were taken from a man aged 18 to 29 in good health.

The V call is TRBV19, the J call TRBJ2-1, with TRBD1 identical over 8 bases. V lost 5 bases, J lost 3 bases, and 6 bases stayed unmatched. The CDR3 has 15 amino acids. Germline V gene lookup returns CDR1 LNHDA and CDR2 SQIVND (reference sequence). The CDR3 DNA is TGTGCCAGTAGTCGTCGACAGGGGAACTACAATGAGCAGTTCTTC. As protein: CASSRRQGNYNEQFF.

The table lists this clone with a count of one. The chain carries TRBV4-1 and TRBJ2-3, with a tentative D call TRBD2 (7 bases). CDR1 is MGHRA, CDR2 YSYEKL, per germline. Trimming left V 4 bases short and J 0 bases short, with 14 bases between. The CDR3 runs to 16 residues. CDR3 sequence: CASSPVGGASTDTQYF. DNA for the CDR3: TGCGCCAGCAGCCCCGTGGGGGGGGCTAGCACAGATACGCAGTATTTT.

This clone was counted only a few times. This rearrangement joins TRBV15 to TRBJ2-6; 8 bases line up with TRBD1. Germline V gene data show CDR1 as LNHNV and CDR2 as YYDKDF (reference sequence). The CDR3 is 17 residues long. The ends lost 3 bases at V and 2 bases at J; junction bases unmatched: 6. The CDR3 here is CATSRGDRGAGANVLTF. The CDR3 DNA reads TGTGCCACCAGCAGGGGAGACAGGGGTGCTGGGGCCAACGTCCTGACTTTC.

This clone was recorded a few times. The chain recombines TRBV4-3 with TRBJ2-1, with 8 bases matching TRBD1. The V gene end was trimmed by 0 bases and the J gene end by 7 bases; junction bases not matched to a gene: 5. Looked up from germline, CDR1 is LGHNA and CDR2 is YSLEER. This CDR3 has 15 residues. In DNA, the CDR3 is TGCGCCAGCAGCCAAGACAGGGGGCGCATTAATGAGCAGTTCTTC. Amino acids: CASSQDRGRINEQFF.

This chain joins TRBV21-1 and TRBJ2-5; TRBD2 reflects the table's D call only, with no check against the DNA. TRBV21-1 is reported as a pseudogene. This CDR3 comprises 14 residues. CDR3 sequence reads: CASTTLGDQETQYF. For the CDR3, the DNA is TGTGCCAGCACCACCCTGGGAGACCAAGAGACCCAGTACTTC.

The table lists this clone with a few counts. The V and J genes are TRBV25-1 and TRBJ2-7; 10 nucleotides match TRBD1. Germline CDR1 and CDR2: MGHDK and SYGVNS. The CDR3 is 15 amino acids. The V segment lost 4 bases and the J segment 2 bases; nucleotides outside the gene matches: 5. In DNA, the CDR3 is TGTGCCAGCAGTGCGGGACAGGGGATAACCTACGAGCAGTACTTC. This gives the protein CASSAGQGITYEQYF.

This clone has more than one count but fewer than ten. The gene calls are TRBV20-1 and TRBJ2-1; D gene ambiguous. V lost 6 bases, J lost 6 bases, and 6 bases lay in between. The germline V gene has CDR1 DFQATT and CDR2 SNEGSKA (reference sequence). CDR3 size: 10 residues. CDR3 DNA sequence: TGCAGTGCCTTCTCCAATGAGCAGTTCTTC. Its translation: CSAFSNEQFF.

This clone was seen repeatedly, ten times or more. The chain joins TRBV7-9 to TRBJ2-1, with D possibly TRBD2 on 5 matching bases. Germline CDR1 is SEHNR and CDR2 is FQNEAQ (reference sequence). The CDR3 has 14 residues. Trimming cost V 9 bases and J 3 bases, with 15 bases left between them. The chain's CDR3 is CASRVPGDYNEQFF. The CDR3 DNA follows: TGTGCCAGTAGGGTCCCCGGGGACTACAATGAGCAGTTCTTC.

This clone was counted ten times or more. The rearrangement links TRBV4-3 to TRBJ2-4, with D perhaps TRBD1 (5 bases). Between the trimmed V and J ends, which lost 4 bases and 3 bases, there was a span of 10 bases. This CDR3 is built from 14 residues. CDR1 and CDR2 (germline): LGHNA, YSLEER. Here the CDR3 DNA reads TGCGCCAGCAGCCCTTCCGGACACAAAAACATTCAGTACTTC. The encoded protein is CASSPSGHKNIQYF.

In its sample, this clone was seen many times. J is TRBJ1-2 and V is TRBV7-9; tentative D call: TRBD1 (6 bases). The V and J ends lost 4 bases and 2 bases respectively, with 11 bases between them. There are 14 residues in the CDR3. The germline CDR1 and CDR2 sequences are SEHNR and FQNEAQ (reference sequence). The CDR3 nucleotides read TGTGCCAGCAGCTCGGACAGATCCAACTATGGCTACACCTTC. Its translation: CASSSDRSNYGYTF.

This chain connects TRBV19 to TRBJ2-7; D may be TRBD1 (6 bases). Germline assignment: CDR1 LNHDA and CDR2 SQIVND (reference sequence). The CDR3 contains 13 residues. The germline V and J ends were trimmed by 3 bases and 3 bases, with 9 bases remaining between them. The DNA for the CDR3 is TGTGCCAGTAGTATGACAGGTAGCTACGAGCAGTACTTC. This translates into CASSMTGSYEQYF.

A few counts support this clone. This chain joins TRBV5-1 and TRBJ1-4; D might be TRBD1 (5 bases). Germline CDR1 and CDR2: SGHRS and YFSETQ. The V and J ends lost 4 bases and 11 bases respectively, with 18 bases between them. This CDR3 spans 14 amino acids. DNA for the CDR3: TGCGCCAGCAGCGAGGACACCCACGACCCGAAACTGTTTTTT. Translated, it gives CASSEDTHDPKLFF.

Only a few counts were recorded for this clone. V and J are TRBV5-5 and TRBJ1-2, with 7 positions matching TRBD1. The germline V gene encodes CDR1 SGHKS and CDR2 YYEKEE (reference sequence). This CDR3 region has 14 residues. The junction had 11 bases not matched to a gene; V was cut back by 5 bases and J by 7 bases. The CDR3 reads CASSGLVTGSGYTF. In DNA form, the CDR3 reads TGTGCCAGCAGTGGGTTGGTGACAGGGTCTGGCTACACCTTC.

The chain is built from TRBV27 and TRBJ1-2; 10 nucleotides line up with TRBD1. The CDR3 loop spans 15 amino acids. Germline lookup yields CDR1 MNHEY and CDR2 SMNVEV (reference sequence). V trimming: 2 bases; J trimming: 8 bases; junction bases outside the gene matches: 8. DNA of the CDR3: TGTGCCAGCAGTTTACCGCGGGACAGGGGCAGAGGCTACACCTTC. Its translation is CASSLPRDRGRGYTF.

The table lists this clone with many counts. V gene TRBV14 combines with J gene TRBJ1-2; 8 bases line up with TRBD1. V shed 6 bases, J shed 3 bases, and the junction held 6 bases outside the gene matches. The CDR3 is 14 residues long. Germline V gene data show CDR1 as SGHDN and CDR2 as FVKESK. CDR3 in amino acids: CASRRTGTDYGYTF. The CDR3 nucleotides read TGTGCCAGCAGGCGGACAGGGACGGACTATGGCTACACCTTC.

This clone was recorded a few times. CDR3 bases: TGCGCCAGCAGCCCAACTAGCGGGGGGCGGGGAGATACGCAGTATTTT. Amino acid sequence: CASSPTSGGRGDTQYF. This chain joins TRBV4-3 and TRBJ2-3; 12 bases match TRBD2. Germline-derived CDR1 and CDR2 are LGHNA and YSLEER. The V segment lost 4 bases and the J segment 5 bases; nucleotides outside the gene matches: 7. CDR3 length equals 16 residues.

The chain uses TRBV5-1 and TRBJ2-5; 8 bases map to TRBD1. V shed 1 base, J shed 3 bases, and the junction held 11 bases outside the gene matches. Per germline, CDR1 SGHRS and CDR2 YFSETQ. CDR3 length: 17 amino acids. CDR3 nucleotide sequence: TGCGCCAGCAGCTTGTTGAGCCGGACAGGGAATGAAGAGACCCAGTACTTC. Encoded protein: CASSLLSRTGNEETQYF.

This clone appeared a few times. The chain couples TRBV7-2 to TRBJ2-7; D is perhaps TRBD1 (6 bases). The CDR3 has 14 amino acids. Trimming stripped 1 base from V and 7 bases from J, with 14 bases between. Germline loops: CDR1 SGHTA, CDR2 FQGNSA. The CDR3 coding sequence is TGTGCCAGCAGCTTAGTAGGCAGGGGAAGTGAGCAGTACTTC. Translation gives CASSLVGRGSEQYF.

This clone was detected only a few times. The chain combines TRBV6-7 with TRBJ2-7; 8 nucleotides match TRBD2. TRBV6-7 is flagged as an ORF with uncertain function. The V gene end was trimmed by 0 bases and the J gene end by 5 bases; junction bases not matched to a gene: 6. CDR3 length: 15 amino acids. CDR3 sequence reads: CASSYSERGFNEQYF. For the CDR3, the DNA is TGTGCCAGCAGTTACTCGGAGCGGGGGTTCAACGAGCAGTACTTC.